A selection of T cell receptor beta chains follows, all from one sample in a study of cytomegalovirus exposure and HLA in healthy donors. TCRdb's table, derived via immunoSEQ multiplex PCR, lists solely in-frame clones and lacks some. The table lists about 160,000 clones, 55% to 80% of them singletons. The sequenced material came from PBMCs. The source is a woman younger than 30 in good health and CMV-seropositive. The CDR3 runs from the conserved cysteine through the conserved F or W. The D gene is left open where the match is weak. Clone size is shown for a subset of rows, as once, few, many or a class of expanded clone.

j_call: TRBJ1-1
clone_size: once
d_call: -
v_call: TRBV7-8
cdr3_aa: CASSFAGIREAFF
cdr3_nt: TGTGCCAGCAGCTTCGCGGGGATACGGGAAGCTTTCTTT

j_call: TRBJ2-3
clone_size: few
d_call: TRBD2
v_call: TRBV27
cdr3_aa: CASSLHLGTSGVTDTQYF
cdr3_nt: TGTGCCAGCAGTCTCCACCTCGGGACTAGCGGGGTAACAGATACGCAGTATTTT

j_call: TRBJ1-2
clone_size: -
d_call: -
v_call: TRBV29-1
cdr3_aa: CSVESPLRRGYGYTF
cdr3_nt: TGCAGCGTTGAATCGCCCCTCCGGAGGGGCTATGGCTACACCTTC

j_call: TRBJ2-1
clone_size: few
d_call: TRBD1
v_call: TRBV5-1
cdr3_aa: CASSIGGQAGDEQFF
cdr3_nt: TGCGCCAGCAGCATTGGGGGACAGGCGGGCGATGAGCAGTTCTTC

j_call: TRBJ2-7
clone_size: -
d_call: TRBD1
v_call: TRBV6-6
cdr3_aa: CASRSGQGLNYEQYF
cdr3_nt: TGTGCCAGCAGAAGCGGACAGGGCCTTAACTACGAGCAGTACTTC

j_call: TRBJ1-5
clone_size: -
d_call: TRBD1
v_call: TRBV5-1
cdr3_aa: CASSLVGGNNQPQHF
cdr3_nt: TGCGCCAGCAGCTTGGTAGGGGGCAACAATCAGCCCCAGCATTTT

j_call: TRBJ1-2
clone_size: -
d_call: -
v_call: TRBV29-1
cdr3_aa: CSVEATGRDGYTF
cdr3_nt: TGCAGCGTTGAGGCCACAGGGAGAGATGGCTACACCTTC

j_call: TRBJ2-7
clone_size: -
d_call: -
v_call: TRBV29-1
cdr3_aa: CSVEEDKGAYEQYF
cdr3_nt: TGCAGCGTTGAAGAGGACAAGGGGGCCTACGAGCAGTACTTC

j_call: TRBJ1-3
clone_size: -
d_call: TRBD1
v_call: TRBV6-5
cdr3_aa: CASSLRGSSGNTIYF
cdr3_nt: TGTGCCAGCAGTCTCAGGGGGAGTTCTGGAAACACCATATATTTT

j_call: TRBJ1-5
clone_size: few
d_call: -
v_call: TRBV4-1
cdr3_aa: CASGLTELDQPQHF
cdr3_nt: TGCGCCAGCGGATTGACAGAGCTAGATCAGCCCCAGCATTTT

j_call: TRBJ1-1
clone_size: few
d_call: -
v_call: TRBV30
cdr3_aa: CAWSVHGVPEAFF
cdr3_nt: TGTGCCTGGAGTGTACACGGGGTCCCTGAAGCTTTCTTT

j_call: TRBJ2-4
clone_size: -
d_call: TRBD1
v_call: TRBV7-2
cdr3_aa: CASSDRGANIQYF
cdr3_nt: TGTGCCAGCAGCGACAGGGGAGCGAACATTCAGTACTTC

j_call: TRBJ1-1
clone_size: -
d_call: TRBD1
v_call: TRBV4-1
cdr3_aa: CASSQLGGPYSEAFF
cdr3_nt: TGCGCCAGCAGCCAACTAGGGGGCCCCTACTCTGAAGCTTTCTTT

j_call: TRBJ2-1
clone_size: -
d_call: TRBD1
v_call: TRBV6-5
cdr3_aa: CASSGQGKWNEQFF
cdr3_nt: TGTGCCAGCAGCGGACAGGGGAAGTGGAATGAGCAGTTCTTC

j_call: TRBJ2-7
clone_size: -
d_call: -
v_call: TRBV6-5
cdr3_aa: CASRGSRRGASEQYF
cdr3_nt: TGTGCCAGCAGAGGGTCACGACGGGGGGCCAGCGAGCAGTACTTC

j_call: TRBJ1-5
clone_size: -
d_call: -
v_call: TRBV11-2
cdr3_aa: CASSLGFGNQPQHF
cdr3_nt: TGTGCCAGCAGCTTAGGCTTCGGGAATCAGCCCCAGCATTTT

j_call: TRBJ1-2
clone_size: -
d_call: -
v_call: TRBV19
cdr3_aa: CASTTGGDFGGYTF
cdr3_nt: TGTGCCAGTACCACAGGCGGGGATTTCGGAGGCTACACCTTC

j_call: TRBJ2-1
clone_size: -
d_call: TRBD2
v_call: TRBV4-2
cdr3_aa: CASSQDEGAGTSGGHRNEQFF
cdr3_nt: TGTGCCAGCAGCCAAGATGAGGGTGCCGGGACTAGCGGGGGGCATCGCAATGAGCAGTTCTTC

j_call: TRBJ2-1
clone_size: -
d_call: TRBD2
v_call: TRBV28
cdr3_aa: CASRLAGGLNEQFF
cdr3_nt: TGTGCCAGCAGGTTAGCGGGAGGGCTGAATGAGCAGTTCTTC

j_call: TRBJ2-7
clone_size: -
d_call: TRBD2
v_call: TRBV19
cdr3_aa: CASSAGLAGAPYEQYF
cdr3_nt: TGTGCCAGTAGTGCGGGACTAGCGGGAGCTCCTTACGAGCAGTACTTC

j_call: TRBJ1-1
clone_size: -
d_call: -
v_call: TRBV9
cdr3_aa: CASNRGAGTEAFF
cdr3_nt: TGTGCCTCCAACCGGGGGGCGGGCACTGAAGCTTTCTTT

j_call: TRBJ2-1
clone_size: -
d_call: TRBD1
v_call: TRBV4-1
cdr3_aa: CASSQGTGDGEQFF
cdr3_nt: TGCGCCAGCAGCCAAGGGACAGGCGACGGTGAGCAGTTCTTC

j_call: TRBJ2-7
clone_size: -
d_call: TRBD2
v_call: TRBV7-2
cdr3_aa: CASSASTSGRAREQYF
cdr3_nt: TGTGCCAGCAGCGCATCGACTAGCGGGAGGGCCCGCGAGCAGTACTTC

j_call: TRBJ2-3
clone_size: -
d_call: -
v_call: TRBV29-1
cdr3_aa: CSVEDSGISTDTQYF
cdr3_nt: TGCAGCGTTGAAGATTCGGGGATTAGCACAGATACGCAGTATTTT

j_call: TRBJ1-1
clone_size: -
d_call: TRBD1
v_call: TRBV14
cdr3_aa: CASSPRTGGTEAFF
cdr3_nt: TGTGCCAGCAGCCCCAGGACAGGGGGCACTGAAGCTTTCTTT

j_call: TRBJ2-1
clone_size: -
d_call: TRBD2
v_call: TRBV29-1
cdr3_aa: CSVELQRGSSYNEQFF
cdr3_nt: TGCAGCGTTGAATTGCAGCGGGGAAGCTCCTACAATGAGCAGTTCTTC

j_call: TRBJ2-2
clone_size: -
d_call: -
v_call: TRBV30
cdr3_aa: CACSSAHTAGELFF
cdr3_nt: TGTGCCTGCTCCTCCGCTCACACCGCCGGGGAGCTGTTTTTT

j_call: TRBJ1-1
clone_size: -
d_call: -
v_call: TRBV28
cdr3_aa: CASTSNLGRGINTEAFF
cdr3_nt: TGTGCCAGCACTTCAAATCTCGGTCGCGGGATAAACACTGAAGCTTTCTTT

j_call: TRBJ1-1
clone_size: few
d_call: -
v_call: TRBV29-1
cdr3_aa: CSVQPGNWNTEAFF
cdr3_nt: TGCAGCGTCCAACCGGGAAACTGGAACACTGAAGCTTTCTTT

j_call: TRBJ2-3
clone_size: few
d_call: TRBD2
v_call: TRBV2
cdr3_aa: CASSPIAGDTQYF
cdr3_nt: TGTGCCAGCAGTCCCATAGCGGGAGATACGCAGTATTTT

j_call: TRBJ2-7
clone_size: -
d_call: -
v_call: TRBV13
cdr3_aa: CASSQASYEQYF
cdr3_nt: TGTGCCAGCAGCCAAGCTTCCTACGAGCAGTACTTC

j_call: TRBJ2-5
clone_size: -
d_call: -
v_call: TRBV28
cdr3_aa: CASSFQRLVQKYF
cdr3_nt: TGTGCCAGCAGTTTCCAAAGGCTAGTCCAAAAGTACTTC

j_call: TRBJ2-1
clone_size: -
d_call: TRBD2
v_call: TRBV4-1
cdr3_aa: CASSQGLAAGGSYNEQFF
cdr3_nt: TGCGCCAGCAGCCAAGGACTAGCGGCGGGGGGCTCCTACAATGAGCAGTTCTTC

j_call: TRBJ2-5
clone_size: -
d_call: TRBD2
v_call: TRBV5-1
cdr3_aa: CASSPGTSGSSQETQYF
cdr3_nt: TGCGCCAGCAGCCCCGGGACTAGCGGGAGCTCCCAAGAGACCCAGTACTTC

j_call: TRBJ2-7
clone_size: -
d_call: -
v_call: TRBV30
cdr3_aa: CAWTGVAGSSYEQYF
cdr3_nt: TGTGCCTGGACCGGGGTGGCCGGAAGCTCCTACGAGCAGTACTTC

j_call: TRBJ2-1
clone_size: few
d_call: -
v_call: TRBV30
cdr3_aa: CAWNRASPNNEQFF
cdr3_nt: TGTGCCTGGAATCGGGCTAGCCCTAACAATGAGCAGTTCTTC

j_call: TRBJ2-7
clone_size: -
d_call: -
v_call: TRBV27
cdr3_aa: CASSFRGTSSYEQYF
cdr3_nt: TGTGCCAGCAGTTTTCGGGGGACCAGCTCCTACGAGCAGTACTTC

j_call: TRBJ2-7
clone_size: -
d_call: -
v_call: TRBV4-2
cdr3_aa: CASSQDSRTLSYEQYF
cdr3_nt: TGTGCCAGCAGCCAAGATTCCAGGACACTCTCCTACGAGCAGTACTTC